Included here is one T cell receptor (beta chain) sequence, with context. Its target is not known. TCRdb's table, derived via immunoSEQ multiplex PCR, lists solely in-frame clones and lacks some. The sample lists about 53,000 clones, 82% seen once, with more than 1.1% in the top ten. The entry originates in a study of OX40 agonist ivuxolimab in advanced cancers. Looking at the study overall: Every patient in dose escalation had hepatocellular carcinoma, melanoma, renal cell or head and neck cancer.

General study findings and limits: CD4+ and CD8+ blood T cells expanded clonally by week 6 at 0.1 to 3.0 mg/kg. Partial responders treated at 0.1-3.0 mg/kg exhibited clonal expansion among the lowest measured. There were, on average, more expanded clones in CD8+ T cells than in CD4+.

The V gene's germline CDR1 is SGHDT and CDR2 YYEEEE. The CDR3 totals 14 residues. J gave up 7 bases and V 6 bases, and 9 bases lay outside the gene matches. The sequenced sample was CD4+ or CD8+ T cells sorted from blood, obtained in a trial of the OX40 agonist ivuxolimab. The chain links TRBV5-6 to TRBJ1-4; 7 bases fit TRBD1. The source of this sequence is an adult with an advanced solid tumor such as melanoma, head and neck, liver or kidney cancer. The chain's CDR3 is CASKGTDGREKLFF. CDR3 bases: TGTGCCAGCAAGGGGACAGACGGCCGTGAAAAACTGTTTTTT.